This is a list of T cell receptor beta chains from one sample in a study of T cell responses to AZD1222 COVID-19 vaccine. Data came from immunoSEQ multiplex PCR; TCRdb stores just in-frame clones and leaves some out. The sample holds under 150,000 clones, over 90% seen once. The source material was peripheral blood, sampled on day 0 of AZD1222 vaccination. These TCRs come from an adult in good health. Each CDR3 is given with its conserved first and last residue. Fields, in order: V gene, clone size, D gene, J gene, CDR3 protein, CDR3 DNA. D genes are given only for firm matches. Expanded clones get a size class; other rows say once, few or many, or leave the size out.

>TRBV30|NA|NA|TRBJ2-2
CAWAPGRSNTGELFF
TGTGCCTGGGCCCCGGGGAGGTCGAACACCGGGGAGCTGTTTTTT
>TRBV9|NA|TRBD2|TRBJ2-2
CASSVLAGDTGELFF
TGTGCCAGCAGCGTACTAGCGGGGGACACCGGGGAGCTGTTTTTT
>TRBV5-1|NA|TRBD2|TRBJ2-7
CASSPRGGYEQYF
TGCGCCAGCAGCCCCCGGGGGGGCTACGAGCAGTACTTC
>TRBV6-5|NA|TRBD1|TRBJ1-1
CASSFAGTDIHTEAFF
TGTGCCAGCAGTTTCGCCGGGACAGACATTCACACTGAAGCTTTCTTT
>TRBV29-1|NA|TRBD2|TRBJ2-7
CSVLTSGYEQYF
TGCAGCGTCCTGACTAGCGGGTACGAGCAGTACTTC
>TRBV11-2|once|NA|TRBJ2-7
CASSSHRGPGVNEQYF
TGTGCCAGCAGCTCCCACAGGGGTCCGGGGGTAAACGAGCAGTACTTC
>TRBV10-1|NA|NA|TRBJ1-2
CASSETVNYGYTF
TGCGCCAGCAGTGAGACCGTCAACTATGGCTACACCTTC
>TRBV5-8|NA|NA|TRBJ1-2
CASSPGGYGYTF
TGTGCCAGCAGCCCCGGGGGCTATGGCTACACCTTC
>TRBV9|NA|TRBD1|TRBJ2-7
CASSARDRLGEQYF
TGTGCCAGCAGCGCAAGGGACAGGTTGGGCGAGCAGTACTTC
>TRBV5-6|NA|TRBD1|TRBJ2-3
CASSSRQGAGTDTQYF
TGTGCCAGCAGCAGCCGACAGGGAGCCGGCACAGATACGCAGTATTTT
>TRBV7-9|NA|TRBD1|TRBJ1-2
CASSSTGGPGYGYTF
TGTGCCAGCAGCTCCACAGGGGGCCCTGGCTATGGCTACACCTTC
>TRBV4-1|NA|TRBD1|TRBJ1-1
CASSQEGQGYTEAFF
TGCGCCAGCAGCCAAGAGGGACAGGGATACACTGAAGCTTTCTTT
>TRBV29-1|NA|NA|TRBJ2-5
CSAQEETQYF
TGCAGCGCCCAAGAAGAGACCCAGTACTTC
>TRBV28|NA|NA|TRBJ1-1
CASSSGAGNTEAFF
TGTGCCAGCAGTTCCGGGGCGGGGAACACTGAAGCTTTCTTT
>TRBV24-1|NA|NA|TRBJ2-5
CATSAPPWGSLQETQYF
TGTGCCACCAGTGCCCCTCCTTGGGGATCGCTCCAAGAGACCCAGTACTTC